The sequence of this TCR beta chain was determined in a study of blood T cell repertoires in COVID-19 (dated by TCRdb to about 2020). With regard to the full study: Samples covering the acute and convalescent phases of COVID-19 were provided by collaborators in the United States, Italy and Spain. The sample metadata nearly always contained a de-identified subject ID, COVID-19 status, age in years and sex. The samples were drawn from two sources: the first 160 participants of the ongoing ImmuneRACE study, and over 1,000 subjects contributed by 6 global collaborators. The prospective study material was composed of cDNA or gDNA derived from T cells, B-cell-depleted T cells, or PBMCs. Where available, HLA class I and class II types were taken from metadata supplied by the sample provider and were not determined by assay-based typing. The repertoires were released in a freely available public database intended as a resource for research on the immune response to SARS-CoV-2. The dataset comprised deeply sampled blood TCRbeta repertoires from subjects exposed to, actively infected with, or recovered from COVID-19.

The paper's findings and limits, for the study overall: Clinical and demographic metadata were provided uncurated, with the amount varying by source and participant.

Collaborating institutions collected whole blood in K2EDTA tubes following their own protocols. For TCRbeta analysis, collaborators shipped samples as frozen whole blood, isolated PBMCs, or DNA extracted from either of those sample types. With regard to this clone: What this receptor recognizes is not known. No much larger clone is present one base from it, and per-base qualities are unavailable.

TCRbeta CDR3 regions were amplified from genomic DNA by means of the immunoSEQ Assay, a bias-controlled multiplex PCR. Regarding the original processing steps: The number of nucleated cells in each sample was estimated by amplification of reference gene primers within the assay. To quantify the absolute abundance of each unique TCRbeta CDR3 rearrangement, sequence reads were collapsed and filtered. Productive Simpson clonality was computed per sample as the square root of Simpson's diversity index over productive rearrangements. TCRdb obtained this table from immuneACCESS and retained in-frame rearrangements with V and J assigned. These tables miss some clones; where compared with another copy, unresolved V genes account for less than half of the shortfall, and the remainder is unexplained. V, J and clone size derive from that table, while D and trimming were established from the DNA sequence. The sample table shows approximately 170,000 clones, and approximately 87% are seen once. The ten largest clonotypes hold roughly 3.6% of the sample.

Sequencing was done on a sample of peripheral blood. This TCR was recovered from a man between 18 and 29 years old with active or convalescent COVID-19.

Read as DNA, the sequence is TGTGCCAGCAGCTTGTTTCTTCCGAGTGAAGCTTTCTTT. Its protein is CASSLFLPSEAFF. The chain is made from TRBV5-5 and TRBJ1-1; no D gene is confidently identified. Taken from the germline V gene (reference sequence), the CDR1 and CDR2 loops are SGHKS and YYEKEE. V and J are truncated by 1 base and 7 bases respectively, leaving an intervening sequence of 11 bases. The CDR3 runs 13 amino acids, cysteine and phenylalanine included. The kept DNA is CDR3 alone, 39 bases in frame from the first base.